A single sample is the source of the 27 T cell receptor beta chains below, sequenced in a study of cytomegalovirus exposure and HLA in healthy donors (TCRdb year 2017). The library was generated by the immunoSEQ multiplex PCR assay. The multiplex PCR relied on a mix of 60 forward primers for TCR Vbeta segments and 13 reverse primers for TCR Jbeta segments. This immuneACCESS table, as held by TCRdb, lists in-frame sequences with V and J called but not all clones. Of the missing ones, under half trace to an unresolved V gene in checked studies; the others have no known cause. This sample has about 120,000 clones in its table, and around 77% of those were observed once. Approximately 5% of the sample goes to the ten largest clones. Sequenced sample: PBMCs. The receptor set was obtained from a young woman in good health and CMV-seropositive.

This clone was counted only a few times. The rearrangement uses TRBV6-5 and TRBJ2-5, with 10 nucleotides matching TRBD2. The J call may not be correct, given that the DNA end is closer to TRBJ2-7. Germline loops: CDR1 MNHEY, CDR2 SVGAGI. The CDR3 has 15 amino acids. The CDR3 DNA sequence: TGTGCCAGCAGTTACGGGACTAGCGTAACCTACGAGCAGTACTTC. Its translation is CASSYGTSVTYEQYF.

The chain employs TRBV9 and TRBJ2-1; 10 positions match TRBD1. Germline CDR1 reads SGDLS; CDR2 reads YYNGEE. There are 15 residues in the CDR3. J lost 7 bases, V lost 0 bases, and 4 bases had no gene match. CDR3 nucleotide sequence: TGTGCCAGCAGCGTAGGGGGACAGGGGTTGAATGAGCAGTTCTTC. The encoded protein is CASSVGGQGLNEQFF.

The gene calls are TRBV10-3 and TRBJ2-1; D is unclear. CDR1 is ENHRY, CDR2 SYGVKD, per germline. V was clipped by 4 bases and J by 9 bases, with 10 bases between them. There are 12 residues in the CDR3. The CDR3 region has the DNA TGTGCCATCAGTGCAGTGAGGCTTGAGCAGTTCTTC. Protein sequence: CAISAVRLEQFF.

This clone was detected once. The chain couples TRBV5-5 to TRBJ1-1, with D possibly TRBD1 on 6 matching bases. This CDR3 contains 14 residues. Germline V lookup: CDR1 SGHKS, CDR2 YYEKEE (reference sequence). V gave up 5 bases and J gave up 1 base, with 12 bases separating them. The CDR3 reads CASRIKGENTEAFF. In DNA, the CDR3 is TGTGCCAGCAGGATTAAGGGGGAGAACACTGAAGCTTTCTTT.

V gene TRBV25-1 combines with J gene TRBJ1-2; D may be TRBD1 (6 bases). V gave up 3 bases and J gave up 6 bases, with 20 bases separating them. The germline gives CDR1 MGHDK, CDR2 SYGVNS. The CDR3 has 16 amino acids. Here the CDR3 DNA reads TGTGCCAGCAGTGAGCTACAGGGCCGGAGCGAGGATGGCTACACCTTC. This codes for CASSELQGRSEDGYTF.

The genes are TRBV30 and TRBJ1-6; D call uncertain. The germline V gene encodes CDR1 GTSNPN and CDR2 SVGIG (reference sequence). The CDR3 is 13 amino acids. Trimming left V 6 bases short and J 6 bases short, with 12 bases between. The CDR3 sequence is CACEVGSNSPLHF. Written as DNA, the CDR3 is TGTGCCTGTGAAGTAGGGAGTAATTCACCCCTCCACTTT.

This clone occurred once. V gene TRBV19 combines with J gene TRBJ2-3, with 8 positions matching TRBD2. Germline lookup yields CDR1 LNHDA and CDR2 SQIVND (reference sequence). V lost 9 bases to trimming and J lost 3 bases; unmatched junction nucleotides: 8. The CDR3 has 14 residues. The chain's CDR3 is CASRLGGGTDTQYF. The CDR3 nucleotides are TGTGCCAGCCGACTTGGCGGGGGGACAGATACGCAGTATTTT.

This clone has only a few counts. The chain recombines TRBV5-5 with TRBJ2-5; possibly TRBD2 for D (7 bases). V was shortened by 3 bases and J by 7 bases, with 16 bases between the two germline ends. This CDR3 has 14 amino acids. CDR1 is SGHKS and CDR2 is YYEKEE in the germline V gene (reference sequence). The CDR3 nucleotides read TGTGCCAGCAGCTCGTCGGGGGGCCGGGTGACCCAGTACTTC. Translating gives CASSSSGGRVTQYF.

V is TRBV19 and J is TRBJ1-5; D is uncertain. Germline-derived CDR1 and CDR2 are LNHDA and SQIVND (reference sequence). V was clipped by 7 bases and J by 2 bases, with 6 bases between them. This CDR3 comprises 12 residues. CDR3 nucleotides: TGTGCCAGTACCAATGGCAATCAGCCCCAGCATTTT. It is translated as CASTNGNQPQHF.

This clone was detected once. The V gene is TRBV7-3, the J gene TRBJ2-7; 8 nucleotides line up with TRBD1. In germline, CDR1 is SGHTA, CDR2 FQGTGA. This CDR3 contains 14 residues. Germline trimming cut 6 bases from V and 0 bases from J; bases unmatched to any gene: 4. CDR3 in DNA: TGTGCCAGCAGTCCCGGGACAGGCTCCTACGAGCAGTACTTC. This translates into CASSPGTGSYEQYF.

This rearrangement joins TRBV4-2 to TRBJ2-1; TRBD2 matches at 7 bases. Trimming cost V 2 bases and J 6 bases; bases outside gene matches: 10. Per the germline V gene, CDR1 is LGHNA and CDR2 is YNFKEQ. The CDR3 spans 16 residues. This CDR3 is CASSQSATSIGNEQFF. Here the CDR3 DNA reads TGTGCCAGCAGCCAAAGTGCGACTAGCATCGGCAATGAGCAGTTCTTC.

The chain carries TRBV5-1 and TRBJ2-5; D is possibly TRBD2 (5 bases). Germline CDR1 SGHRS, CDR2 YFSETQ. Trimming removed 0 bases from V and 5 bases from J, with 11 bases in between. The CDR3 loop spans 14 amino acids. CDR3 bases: TGCGCCAGCAGCTTGGGTGGGAGCCGTGAGACCCAGTACTTC. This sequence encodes CASSLGGSRETQYF.

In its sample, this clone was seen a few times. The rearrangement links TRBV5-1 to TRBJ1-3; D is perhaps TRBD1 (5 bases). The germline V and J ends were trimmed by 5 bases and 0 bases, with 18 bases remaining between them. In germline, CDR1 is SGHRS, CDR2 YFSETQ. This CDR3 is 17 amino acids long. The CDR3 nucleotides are TGCGCCAGCAGTTCTCGTACCGGGGGGTCCTCTGGAAACACCATATATTTT. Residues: CASSSRTGGSSGNTIYF.

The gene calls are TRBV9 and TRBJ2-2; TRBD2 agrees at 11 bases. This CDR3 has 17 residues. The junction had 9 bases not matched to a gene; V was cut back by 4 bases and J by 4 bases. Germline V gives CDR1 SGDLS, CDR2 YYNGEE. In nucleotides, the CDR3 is TGTGCCAGCAGCCCTCCGGGACTAGCGGCACTCACCGGGGAGCTGTTTTTT. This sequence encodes CASSPPGLAALTGELFF.

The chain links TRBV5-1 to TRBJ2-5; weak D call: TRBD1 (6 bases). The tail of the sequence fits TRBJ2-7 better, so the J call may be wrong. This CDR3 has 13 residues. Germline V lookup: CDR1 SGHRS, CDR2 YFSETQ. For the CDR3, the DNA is TGCGCCAGCAGCTTGGAAGGGGGATACGAGCAGTACTTC. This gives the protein CASSLEGGYEQYF.

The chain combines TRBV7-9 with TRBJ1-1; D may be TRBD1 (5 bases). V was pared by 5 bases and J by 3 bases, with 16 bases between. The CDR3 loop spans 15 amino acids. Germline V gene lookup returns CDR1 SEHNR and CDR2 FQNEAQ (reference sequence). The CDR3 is CASSPPSRGDTEAFF. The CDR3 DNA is TGTGCCAGCAGCCCCCCCAGTAGGGGTGACACTGAAGCTTTCTTT.

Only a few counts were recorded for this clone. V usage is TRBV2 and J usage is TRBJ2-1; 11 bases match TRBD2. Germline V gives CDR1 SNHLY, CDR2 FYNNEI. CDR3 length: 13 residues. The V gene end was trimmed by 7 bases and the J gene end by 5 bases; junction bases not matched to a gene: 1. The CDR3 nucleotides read TGTGCCAGCACGGGACTAGCGGACAATGAGCAGTTCTTC. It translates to CASTGLADNEQFF.

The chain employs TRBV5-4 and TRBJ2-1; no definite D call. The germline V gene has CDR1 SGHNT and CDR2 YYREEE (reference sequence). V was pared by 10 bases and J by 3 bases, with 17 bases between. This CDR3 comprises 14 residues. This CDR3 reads CADSPADNYNEQFF. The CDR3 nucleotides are TGTGCCGACTCCCCGGCTGATAACTACAATGAGCAGTTCTTC.

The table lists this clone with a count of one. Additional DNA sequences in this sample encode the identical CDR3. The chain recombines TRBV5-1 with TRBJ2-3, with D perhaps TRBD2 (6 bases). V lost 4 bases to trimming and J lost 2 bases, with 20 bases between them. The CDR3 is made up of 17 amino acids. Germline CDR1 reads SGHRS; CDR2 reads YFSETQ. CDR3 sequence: CASSREGWREDTDTQYF. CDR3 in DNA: TGCGCCAGCAGCCGGGAAGGATGGAGGGAAGACACAGATACGCAGTATTTT. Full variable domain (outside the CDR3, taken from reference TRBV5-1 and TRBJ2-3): KAGVTQTPRYLIKTRGQQVTLSCSPISGHRSVSWYQQTPGQGLQFLFEYFSETQRNKGNFPGRFSGRQFSNSRSEMNVSTLELGDSALYLCASSREGWREDTDTQYFGPGTRLTVL.

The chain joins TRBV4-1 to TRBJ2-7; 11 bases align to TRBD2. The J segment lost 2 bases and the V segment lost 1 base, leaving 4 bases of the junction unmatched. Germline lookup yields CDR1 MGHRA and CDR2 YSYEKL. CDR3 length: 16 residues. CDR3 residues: CASSQGLAGGTYEQYF. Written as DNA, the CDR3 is TGCGCCAGCAGCCAAGGATTAGCGGGAGGGACCTACGAGCAGTACTTC.

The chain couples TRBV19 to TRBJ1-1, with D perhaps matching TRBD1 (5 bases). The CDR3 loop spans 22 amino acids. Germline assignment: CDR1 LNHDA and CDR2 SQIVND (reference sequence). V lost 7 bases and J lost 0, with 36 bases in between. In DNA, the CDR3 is TGTGCCAGTACCGTAGGGCAAGGACCGGACCAGGGCCTTAGGACGGTGAACACTGAAGCTTTCTTT. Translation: CASTVGQGPDQGLRTVNTEAFF.

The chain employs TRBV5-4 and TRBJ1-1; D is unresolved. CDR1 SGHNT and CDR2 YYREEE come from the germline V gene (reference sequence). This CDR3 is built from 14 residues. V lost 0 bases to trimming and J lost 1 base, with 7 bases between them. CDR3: CASSLDSANTEAFF. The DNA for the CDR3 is TGTGCCAGCAGCTTGGACAGTGCGAACACTGAAGCTTTCTTT.

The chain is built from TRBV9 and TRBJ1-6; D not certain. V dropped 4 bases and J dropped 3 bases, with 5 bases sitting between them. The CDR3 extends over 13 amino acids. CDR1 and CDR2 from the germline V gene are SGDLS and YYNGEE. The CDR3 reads CASSIVYNSPLHF. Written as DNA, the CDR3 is TGTGCCAGCAGCATCGTCTATAATTCACCCCTCCACTTT.

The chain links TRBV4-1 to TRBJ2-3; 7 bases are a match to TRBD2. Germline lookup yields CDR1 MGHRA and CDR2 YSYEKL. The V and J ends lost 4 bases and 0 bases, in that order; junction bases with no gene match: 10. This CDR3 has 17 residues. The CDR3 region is CASSLSSGTTSTDTQYF. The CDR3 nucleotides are TGCGCCAGCAGCCTATCTAGCGGAACGACTAGCACAGATACGCAGTATTTT.

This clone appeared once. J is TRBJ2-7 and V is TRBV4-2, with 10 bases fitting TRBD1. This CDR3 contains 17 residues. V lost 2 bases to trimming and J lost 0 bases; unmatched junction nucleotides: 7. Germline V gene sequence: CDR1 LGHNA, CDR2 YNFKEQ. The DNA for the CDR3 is TGTGCCAGCAGCCAATGGGACAGGGGCTCGAGCTCCTACGAGCAGTACTTC. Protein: CASSQWDRGSSSYEQYF.

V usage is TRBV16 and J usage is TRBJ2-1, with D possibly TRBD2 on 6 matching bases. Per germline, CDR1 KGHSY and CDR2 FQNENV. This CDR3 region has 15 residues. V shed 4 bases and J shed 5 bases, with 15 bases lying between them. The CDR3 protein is CASSPTARGNNEQFF. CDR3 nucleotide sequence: TGTGCCAGCAGCCCCACCGCTCGGGGGAACAATGAGCAGTTCTTC.

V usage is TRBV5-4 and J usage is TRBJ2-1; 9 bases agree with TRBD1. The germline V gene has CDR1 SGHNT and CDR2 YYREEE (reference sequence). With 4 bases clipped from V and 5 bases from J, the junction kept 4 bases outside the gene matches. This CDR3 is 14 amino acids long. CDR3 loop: CASSGRDRDNEQFF. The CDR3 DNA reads TGTGCCAGCAGCGGCCGGGACAGGGACAATGAGCAGTTCTTC.